The clone carrying this TCR beta chain was seen many times. Time point: newly diagnosed GD, antithyroid drugs for less than 3 months. PBMCs were the source of the RNA used for TCR sequencing. The sample belongs to a study of regulatory T cells in long-lasting Graves disease. With iRepertoire HTBI primers and Arm-PCR of CDR3 regions, TCR beta libraries were built. TCRdb called the multiplex PCR reads again in MiXCR, with one record for every CDR3 protein. Of 350,000 to 550,000 distinct CDR3 sequences listed, approximately 15% are singletons. The sample also formed part of further work on T cells in Graves' hyperthyroidism and ophthalmopathy.

This clonotype originated in a woman aged 25 to 39 with Graves disease. Material: peripheral blood mononuclear cells (PBMCs), obtained at new diagnosis, from a patient treated with antithyroid drugs.

CDR3 protein: CASSSLLPGLATRGTDTQYF. In nucleotides, the CDR3 is TGTGCCAGCAGTTCCCTCCTCCCGGGACTAGCGACCAGGGGCACAGATACGCAGTATTTT. V is TRBV27 and J is TRBJ2-3; the match to TRBD2 covers 10 bases. With V trimmed by 4 bases and J by 1 base, 17 bases remained unmatched. Germline V gene sequence: CDR1 MNHEY, CDR2 SMNVEV (reference sequence). CDR3 length: 20 residues.